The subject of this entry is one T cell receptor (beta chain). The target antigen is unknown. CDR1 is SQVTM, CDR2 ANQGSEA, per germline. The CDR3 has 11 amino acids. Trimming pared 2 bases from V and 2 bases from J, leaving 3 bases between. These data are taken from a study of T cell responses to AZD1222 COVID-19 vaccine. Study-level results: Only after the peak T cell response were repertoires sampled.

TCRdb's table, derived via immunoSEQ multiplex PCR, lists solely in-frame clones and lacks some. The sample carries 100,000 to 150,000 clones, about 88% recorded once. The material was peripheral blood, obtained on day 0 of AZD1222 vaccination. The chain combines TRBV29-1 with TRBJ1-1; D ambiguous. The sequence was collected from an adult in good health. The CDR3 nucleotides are TGCAGCGTTGAAAGAAACACTGAAGCTTTCTTT. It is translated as CSVERNTEAFF.